This TCR beta chain was documented in a study of blood T cell repertoires in COVID-19 (TCRdb year 2020). Background for the entire study: The collaborator samples originated in the United States, Italy and Spain and spanned the acute and convalescent phases of COVID-19. The material from the prospective study consisted of cDNA or gDNA derived from T cells, B-cell-depleted T cells, or PBMCs. Deeply sampled blood TCRbeta repertoires from subjects exposed to, actively infected with, or recovered from COVID-19 were included in the dataset. A freely available public database, intended as a resource for researchers studying the immune response to SARS-CoV-2, is where the repertoires were released. Samples were obtained from the ongoing ImmuneRACE study (first 160 participants) and from about 1,300 subjects provided by 6 global collaborators. The sample metadata nearly always contained a de-identified subject ID, COVID-19 status, age in years and sex. Where HLA class I and class II types were available, the types were taken from metadata supplied by the sample provider, not from assay-based typing. Here is what the overall study found, with its caveats: Clinical and demographic metadata were provided uncurated, with the amount varying by source and participant.

Remarks on this clone: Its specific antigen is unknown. Within one base of it there is no much larger clone, and no base qualities were kept.

Another Seattle source contributed samples from volunteer blood donors who had recovered from COVID-19. Collaborating institutions collected whole blood in K2EDTA tubes following their own protocols. For TCRbeta analysis, collaborators shipped samples as frozen whole blood, isolated PBMCs, or DNA extracted from either of those sample types. The immunoSEQ Assay, a bias-controlled multiplex PCR, was used to amplify TCRbeta CDR3 regions from genomic DNA. From the authors' description of their analysis: The number of nucleated cells in each sample was estimated from the amplification of reference gene primers within the assay. Sequence reads were collapsed and filtered to measure the absolute abundance of every unique TCRbeta CDR3 rearrangement. For each sample, productive Simpson clonality was calculated as the square root of Simpson's diversity index over productive rearrangements. TCRdb carries this immuneACCESS record with in-frame sequences only. Its versions omit some clonotypes, under half of them owing to an unresolved V gene in the studies checked, with the rest unexplained. V and J calls and clone size are given by that table; D and trimming were obtained from the DNA. Within this sample are 100,000 to 150,000 clones, with approximately 87% of them counted one time only. The top ten constitute roughly 7.9% of the sample.

The germline V gene provides CDR1 MDHEN and CDR2 SYDVKM. The CDR3 covers 15 residues, taking in both the cysteine and the phenylalanine. Only CDR3 DNA remains: 45 bases, in frame from the first base. V loses 6 bases at its end and J loses 0 bases; junction bases beyond the gene matches: 8. The chain was built from TRBV28 and TRBJ2-7, with 7 central nucleotides matching TRBD1. The sample was peripheral blood. The TCR originated in a man between 65 and 80 years old who had recovered from COVID-19. CDR3 loop: CASRARDSYSYEQYF. The DNA is as follows: TGTGCCAGCAGGGCCCGGGACAGTTACTCCTACGAGCAGTACTTC.